The 12 T cell receptor beta chains given below trace back to one sample, sequenced in a study of CD8+ T cells in alopecia areata. Extracted from the samples, RNA was reverse transcribed into cDNA to serve as the sequencing template. Only in-frame clones appear in the TCRdb table, and some are missing; sequencing was by immunoSEQ multiplex PCR. The table has 100,000 to 150,000 clones, approximately 48% seen once. The sequencing here drew on CD8+ T cells sorted from blood, taken at week 0. These receptors originate from a human donor with alopecia areata.

The sample holds a few counts of this clone. This chain joins TRBV11-2 and TRBJ1-1; no clear D gene. Germline-derived CDR1 and CDR2 are SGHAT and FQNNGV. V lost 1 base to trimming and J lost 4 bases, with 13 bases between them. The CDR3 is made up of 15 amino acids. The CDR3 sequence is CASSLGRLTTTEAFF. The CDR3 DNA sequence: TGTGCCAGCAGCTTAGGACGTTTGACAACCACTGAAGCTTTCTTT.

The chain has TRBV15 and TRBJ2-3; the D gene is possibly TRBD2 (5 bases). Trimming took 3 bases from V and 1 from J, leaving 5 bases between them. Germline CDR1 LNHNV, CDR2 YYDKDF (reference sequence). CDR3 length: 13 amino acids. Here the CDR3 reads CATSSSGTDTQYF. As DNA, the CDR3 is TGTGCCACCAGCAGTAGCGGCACAGATACGCAGTATTTT.

This clone was seen a handful of times. In DNA, the CDR3 is TGCGCCAGCAGTCAATCGGTCACAGGGGGCCACTATGGCTACACCTTC. The encoded protein is CASSQSVTGGHYGYTF. The rearrangement uses TRBV23-1 and TRBJ1-2, with 9 bases fitting TRBD1. TRBV23-1 is identified as an open reading frame with a role that is uncertain. The length of the CDR3 is 16 residues. The trim removed 0 bases at V and 3 bases at J, leaving 5 bases unmatched.

This clone appeared a few times. Sequence at one end of the junction differs from germline and may be a read error. The chain combines TRBV5-4 with TRBJ2-1; D uncertain. Germline V gene lookup returns CDR1 SGHNT and CDR2 YYREEE (reference sequence). This CDR3 is 14 amino acids long. The CDR3 reads CASSQRSGYNEQFF. For the CDR3, the DNA is TGCGCCAGCAGCCAAAGATCGGGTTACAATGAGCAGTTCTTC.

This chain uses TRBV7-9 with TRBJ1-1; D is possibly TRBD1 (6 bases). The CDR3 runs to 16 residues. Between the trimmed V and J ends, which lost 6 bases and 4 bases, there was a span of 21 bases. Germline assignment: CDR1 SEHNR and CDR2 FQNEAQ (reference sequence). The CDR3 protein is CASSPSLGAIGTEAFF. The CDR3 coding sequence is TGTGCCAGCAGTCCTAGTTTGGGGGCGATTGGCACTGAAGCTTTCTTT.

This clone was counted between two and nine times. The chain uses TRBV27 and TRBJ2-7, with a tentative D call TRBD2 (6 bases). Looked up from germline, CDR1 is MNHEY and CDR2 is SMNVEV (reference sequence). The ends were cut back, 3 bases at V and 6 bases at J, with 15 bases in the middle. This CDR3 has 14 amino acids. The CDR3 nucleotides are TGTGCCAGCAGTTTGGGGGGACCCTCGGGCGAGCAGTACTTC. Translating it yields CASSLGGPSGEQYF.

A few counts support this clone. The J gene is TRBJ2-3, the V gene TRBV12-5, with 7 bases identical to TRBD1. The CDR3 is 17 amino acids. The V segment lost 1 base and the J segment 2 bases; nucleotides outside the gene matches: 9. Germline V gives CDR1 LGHNT, CDR2 FRNRAP. The CDR3 loop is CASGLDPTGRFTDTQYF. The CDR3 DNA is TGTGCTAGTGGTTTGGACCCGACAGGGCGCTTCACAGATACGCAGTATTTT.

This chain links TRBV5-4 with TRBJ1-2; 8 bases fit TRBD1. This CDR3 spans 13 amino acids. Germline V gives CDR1 SGHNT, CDR2 YYREEE (reference sequence). V was clipped by 4 bases and J by 13 bases; unmatched bases: 12. CDR3 sequence: CASSQSAQGAFTF. The CDR3 nucleotides read TGTGCCAGCAGCCAAAGTGCCCAGGGGGCCTTCACCTTC.

The chain joins TRBV29-1 to TRBJ2-2; D unresolved. Between the trimmed V and J ends, which lost 4 bases and 6 bases, there was a span of 9 bases. The germline V gene encodes CDR1 SQVTM and CDR2 ANQGSEA. CDR3 size: 12 residues. CDR3 in DNA: TGCAGCGTTGTAGGAGAGGCCGGGGAGCTGTTTTTT. This encodes CSVVGEAGELFF.

This clone was counted a few times. V usage is TRBV19 and J usage is TRBJ1-5, with 7 bases lining up with TRBD1. Per germline, CDR1 LNHDA and CDR2 SQIVND (reference sequence). The length of the CDR3 is 18 residues. Trimming removed 1 base from V and 0 bases from J; junction bases left unmatched: 9. CDR3 DNA sequence: TGTGCCAGTAGTATAGGTCCCCAGGGGGGCAATAGCAATCAGCCCCAGCATTTT. Translation gives CASSIGPQGGNSNQPQHF.

This chain uses TRBV19 with TRBJ2-4; 10 bases align to TRBD1. The germline V gene has CDR1 LNHDA and CDR2 SQIVND (reference sequence). The CDR3 is made up of 13 amino acids. The V and J ends lost 5 bases and 10 bases, in that order; junction bases with no gene match: 5. CDR3 bases: TGTGCCAGTAGTGGGGACAGGGGATGGATTCAGTACTTC. Its translation is CASSGDRGWIQYF.

The rearrangement joins TRBV7-4 to TRBJ2-2; the match to TRBD2 covers 8 bases. Trimming at V came to 5 bases and at J to 4 bases, leaving 6 bases not matched to a gene. CDR1 SGHVT and CDR2 SQSDAQ come from the germline V gene. CDR3 size: 15 residues. CDR3 region: CASSLTGGATGELFF. DNA of the CDR3: TGTGCCAGCAGCCTTACCGGGGGGGCCACCGGGGAGCTGTTTTTT. The full variable domain, in which reference TRBV7-4 and TRBJ2-2 provide the parts outside the CDR3, is GAGVSQSPRYKVAKRGRDVALRCDSISGHVTLYWYRQTLGQGSEVLTYSQSDAQRDKSGRPSGRFSAERPERSVSTLKIQRTEQGDSAVYLCASSLTGGATGELFFGEGSRLTVL.